A selection of T cell receptor beta chains follows, all from one sample in a study of OX40 agonist ivuxolimab in advanced cancers. The protocol was immunoSEQ multiplex PCR, while the TCRdb copy is restricted to in-frame clones and leaves out a portion. The sample lists about 68,000 clones; more than 70% were seen once. The source material was CD4+ or CD8+ T cells sorted from blood, sampled in a trial of the OX40 agonist ivuxolimab. The receptors shown here come from an adult with an advanced solid tumor such as melanoma, head and neck, liver or kidney cancer. CDR3s include the opening cysteine and the closing phenylalanine or tryptophan. D genes are given only for firm matches. Clone size is given for some rows only: seen once, a few or many times, or a class if the clone is expanded.

TRBJ1-1,few,TRBV29-1,-,CSVESNTEAFF,TGCAGCGTTGAGAGCAACACTGAAGCTTTCTTT
TRBJ2-7,-,TRBV6-5,-,CASSYSHSYYEQYF,TGTGCCAGCAGTTACTCTCATTCCTACTACGAGCAGTACTTC
TRBJ2-7,-,TRBV5-6,-,CASSWTGRGFYEQYF,TGTGCCAGCAGCTGGACAGGGAGGGGATTTTACGAGCAGTACTTC
TRBJ1-4,-,TRBV6-5,TRBD1,CASRRTGGGEKLFF,TGTGCCAGCAGGCGGACAGGGGGCGGTGAAAAACTGTTTTTT
TRBJ2-2,-,TRBV15,-,CATSPGGEGNTGELFF,TGTGCCACCAGCCCAGGGGGGGAGGGGAACACCGGGGAGCTGTTTTTT
TRBJ1-1,-,TRBV14,-,CASSPAHSNTEAFF,TGTGCCAGCAGCCCAGCGCACAGTAACACTGAAGCTTTCTTT
TRBJ1-4,-,TRBV14,TRBD1,CASSQDQWTGGSEKLFF,TGTGCCAGCAGCCAAGATCAATGGACAGGGGGCTCCGAAAAACTGTTTTTT
TRBJ2-7,-,TRBV7-2,-,CASSSNVGPSYEQYF,TGTGCCAGCAGCTCGAATGTCGGGCCTTCCTACGAGCAGTACTTC
TRBJ2-2,-,TRBV7-2,-,CASSRGGNTGELFF,TGTGCCAGCAGCCGAGGTGGAAACACCGGGGAGCTGTTTTTT
TRBJ2-1,-,TRBV6-5,TRBD2,CASSLTSGSKGEQFF,TGTGCCAGCAGTCTTACTAGCGGGAGTAAGGGTGAGCAGTTCTTC
TRBJ1-5,-,TRBV6-5,TRBD1,CASSPRQGIQPQHF,TGTGCCAGCAGCCCGAGACAGGGTATTCAGCCCCAGCATTTT
TRBJ2-1,-,TRBV9,TRBD2,CASSSSGLVGEQFF,TGTGCCAGCAGCTCATCGGGACTAGTAGGTGAGCAGTTCTTC
TRBJ1-3,-,TRBV6-1,-,CASSAGPMIVPTLGNTIYF,TGTGCCAGCAGTGCCGGGCCGATGATAGTACCCACTCTGGGAAACACCATATATTTT
TRBJ2-1,-,TRBV7-9,-,CASSPTGLRYNEQFF,TGTGCCAGCAGCCCAACAGGCTTAAGATACAATGAGCAGTTCTTC
TRBJ2-7,-,TRBV6-5,TRBD2,CASSSFTSGRVYEQYF,TGTGCCAGCAGTTCCTTCACTAGCGGGAGAGTTTACGAGCAGTACTTC
TRBJ1-5,-,TRBV7-6,-,CASSPGLGNQPQHF,TGTGCCAGCAGCCCGGGTCTAGGCAATCAGCCCCAGCATTTT
TRBJ1-6,-,TRBV2,TRBD1,CASSVKQGVTDSPLHF,TGTGCCAGCAGTGTAAAACAGGGGGTTACCGATTCACCCCTCCACTTT
TRBJ2-1,-,TRBV14,TRBD1,CASSLGTGRLNEQFF,TGTGCCAGCAGCCTAGGGACAGGGCGGCTCAATGAGCAGTTCTTC
TRBJ1-1,-,TRBV7-3,-,CASSLSGVTTEAFF,TGTGCCAGCAGCTTAAGCGGGGTCACCACTGAAGCTTTCTTT
TRBJ1-2,-,TRBV28,-,CASSTLGGGYGYTF,TGTGCCAGCAGCACCCTCGGGGGTGGCTATGGCTACACCTTC
TRBJ2-5,-,TRBV5-1,-,CASSVSDSQETQYF,TGCGCCAGCAGCGTATCGGACAGCCAAGAGACCCAGTACTTC
TRBJ2-3,once,TRBV4-3,-,CASSQDHRGSTDTQYF,TGCGCCAGCAGCCAAGATCATCGCGGAAGCACAGATACGCAGTATTTT